This TCR beta chain was recovered during a study of beta chain features in type 1 diabetes. On the study more broadly: Cell yields, age and gender were similar between patients and healthy donors.

Every bit of the isolated RNA underwent reverse transcription, so sequencing read expressed TCRB transcripts. Naive, central memory and regulatory T cell samples averaged around 3.9 million reads. TCRdb keeps only in-frame clones here, not all; method: immunoSEQ multiplex PCR. This sample yields 620,000 or so clones, of which around 16% are seen a single time; 0.07% to 0.095% belongs to the top ten. With V trimmed by 4 bases and J by 1 base, 4 bases remained unmatched. The CDR3 extends over 15 amino acids. CDR1 and CDR2 (germline): SGHKS, YYEKEE (reference sequence). A sort by CD45RO/CCR7/CD25/CD127/CD95/CD27 yielded CD4+ naive, central memory, regulatory and stem cell-like memory cells.

The rearrangement uses TRBV5-5 and TRBJ2-3; 9 nucleotides align to TRBD2. The receptor comes from a man aged 18-30 years in good health. Sequenced sample: naive CD4+ T cells from blood. As DNA, the CDR3 is TGTGCCAGCAGCCGAAGACTAGCGGGCACAGATACGCAGTATTTT. It specifies CASSRRLAGTDTQYF.